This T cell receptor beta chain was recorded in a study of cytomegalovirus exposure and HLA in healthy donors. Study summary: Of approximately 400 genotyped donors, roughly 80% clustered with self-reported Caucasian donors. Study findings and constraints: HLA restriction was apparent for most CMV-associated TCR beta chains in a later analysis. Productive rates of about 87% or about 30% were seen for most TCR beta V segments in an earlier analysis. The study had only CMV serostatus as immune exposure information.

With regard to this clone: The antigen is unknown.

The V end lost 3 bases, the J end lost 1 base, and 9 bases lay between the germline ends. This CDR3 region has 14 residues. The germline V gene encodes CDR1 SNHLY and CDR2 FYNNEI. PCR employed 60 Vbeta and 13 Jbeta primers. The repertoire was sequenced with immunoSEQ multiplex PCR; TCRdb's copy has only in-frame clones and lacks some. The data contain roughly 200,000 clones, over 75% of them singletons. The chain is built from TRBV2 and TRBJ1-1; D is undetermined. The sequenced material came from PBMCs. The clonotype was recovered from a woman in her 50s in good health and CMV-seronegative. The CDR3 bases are TGTGCCAGCAGTGACCAGGCTCGGAACACTGAAGCTTTCTTT. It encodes CASSDQARNTEAFF.